The clone carrying this T cell receptor beta chain was recorded at least ten times. The antigen is unknown. Researchers made TCR beta libraries by using iRepertoire HTBI primers and running Arm-PCR on CDR3 regions. TCRdb recomputed calls from the multiplex PCR reads with MiXCR, one row per CDR3 protein. The sample contains about 440,000 distinct CDR3 sequences, 16% of which appear only once. The data belong to a study of regulatory T cells in long-lasting Graves disease. Time point given: newly diagnosed GD, antithyroid drugs for less than 3 months. From PBMCs, RNA was extracted and then used to make the TCR library. General study findings and limits: Researchers reported studying only peripheral blood, not thyroid tissue.

This CDR3 is 16 amino acids long. Germline-derived CDR1 and CDR2 are SGDLS and YYNGEE. V dropped 0 bases and J dropped 2; count of bases not matched to a gene: 8. These data also featured in a second study, about T cells in Graves' hyperthyroidism and ophthalmopathy.

The source material was peripheral blood mononuclear cells (PBMCs), sampled at new diagnosis, from a patient treated with antithyroid drugs. The TCR was taken from a woman younger than 30 with Graves disease. The chain carries TRBV9 and TRBJ2-7; TRBD2 agrees at 7 bases. CDR3 protein: CASSVDPGTTAYEQYF. CDR3 nucleotides: TGTGCCAGCAGCGTAGACCCCGGGACTACCGCCTACGAGCAGTACTTC.